The clone carrying this T cell receptor (beta chain) was seen a single time. Its antigen remains unknown. Each HIV-infected participant was given treatment in the United States. The samples comprised about 0.95-11 million cryopreserved PBMC ahead of DNA extraction. The data are from a study of long-term antiretroviral therapy in people with HIV. An immunoSEQ assay, version v3.0, was performed at survey level. Some clones are missing from TCRdb's copy, which holds only in-frame ones; the method was immunoSEQ multiplex PCR. This table holds around 22,000 clones, 85% to 90% found once. Study-level findings and limits: ART was followed by higher diversity that remained below transplant donor controls.

The CDR3 is 15 amino acids. Trimming shortened V by 3 bases and J by 0 bases, and 10 bases separated the two germline ends. In germline, CDR1 is MGHDK, CDR2 SYGVNS. The sample was unsorted PBMCs, taken 1.8 years before starting antiretroviral therapy. The receptor was isolated from a woman aged 25-40 years with HIV. The V gene is TRBV25-1, the J gene TRBJ2-3; D is ambiguous. The DNA for the CDR3 is TGTGCCAGCAGTGATTGGACCCGCAGCACAGATACGCAGTATTTT. Encoded protein: CASSDWTRSTDTQYF. Full variable domain (missing parts from reference TRBV25-1 and TRBJ2-3): EADIYQTPRYLVIGTGKKITLECSQTMGHDKMYWYQQDPGMELHLIHYSYGVNSTEKGDLSSESTVSRIRTEHFPLTLESARPSHTSQYLCASSDWTRSTDTQYFGPGTRLTVL.